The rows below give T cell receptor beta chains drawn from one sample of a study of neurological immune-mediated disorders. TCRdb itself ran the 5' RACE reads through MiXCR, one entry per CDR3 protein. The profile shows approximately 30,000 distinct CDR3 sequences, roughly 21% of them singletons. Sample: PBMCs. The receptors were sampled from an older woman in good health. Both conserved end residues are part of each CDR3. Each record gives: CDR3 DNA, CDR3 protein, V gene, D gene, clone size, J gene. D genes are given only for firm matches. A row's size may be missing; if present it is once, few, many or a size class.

CDR3 DNA: TGTGCCAGCAGCCAAGGCGGTGGGACCCAGTACTTC
CDR3 protein: CASSQGGGTQYF
V gene: TRBV14
D gene: NA
clone size: many
J gene: TRBJ2-5

CDR3 DNA: TGTGCCAGCAGCCAGGAGGCCAGGGACACTGAAGCTTTCTTT
CDR3 protein: CASSQEARDTEAFF
V gene: TRBV7-9
D gene: NA
clone size: many
J gene: TRBJ1-1

CDR3 DNA: TGTGCCAGCAGCCCCGGGACTAGCGGGACCTTATCCTACGAGCAGTACTTC
CDR3 protein: CASSPGTSGTLSYEQYF
V gene: TRBV3-1
D gene: TRBD2
clone size: many
J gene: TRBJ2-7

CDR3 DNA: TGCAGCGTGGTTATAGGAAAGAGCTCCTACGAGCAGTACTTC
CDR3 protein: CSVVIGKSSYEQYF
V gene: TRBV29-1
D gene: NA
clone size: many
J gene: TRBJ2-7

CDR3 DNA: TGTGCCAGCAGCCCAAACTCTGGGGCCAACGTCCTGACTTTC
CDR3 protein: CASSPNSGANVLTF
V gene: TRBV11-3
D gene: NA
clone size: many
J gene: TRBJ2-6

CDR3 DNA: TGTGCCAGCAGCCGGGTGGTGGGTGAAAAACTGTTTTTT
CDR3 protein: CASSRVVGEKLFF
V gene: TRBV7-3
D gene: NA
clone size: many
J gene: TRBJ1-4

CDR3 DNA: TGCGCCAGCAGCTTCGGAGCAGGGCAGCAGTACTTC
CDR3 protein: CASSFGAGQQYF
V gene: TRBV5-1
D gene: NA
clone size: many
J gene: TRBJ2-7

CDR3 DNA: TGTGCCAGCAGTTACCTTCGGAGGGCCAGTCTGACCGGGGAGCTGTTTTTT
CDR3 protein: CASSYLRRASLTGELFF
V gene: TRBV6-5
D gene: NA
clone size: many
J gene: TRBJ2-2

CDR3 DNA: TGTGCCAGTAGTATCCAGGCCGGATACACCGGGGAGCTGTTTTTT
CDR3 protein: CASSIQAGYTGELFF
V gene: TRBV19
D gene: NA
clone size: many
J gene: TRBJ2-2

CDR3 DNA: TGCAGTGCTAGAAGCACGGATATGAACACTGAAGCTTTCTTT
CDR3 protein: CSARSTDMNTEAFF
V gene: TRBV20-1
D gene: NA
clone size: medium-sized
J gene: TRBJ1-1

CDR3 DNA: TGTGCCATCAGCGGGGAAGGGTACGCAGATACGCAGTATTTT
CDR3 protein: CAISGEGYADTQYF
V gene: TRBV10-3
D gene: NA
clone size: NA
J gene: TRBJ2-3

CDR3 DNA: TGCGCCAGCAGCCCAGATGGGACTAGCTTTCAGACAGATACGCAGTATTTT
CDR3 protein: CASSPDGTSFQTDTQYF
V gene: TRBV4-3
D gene: TRBD2
clone size: many
J gene: TRBJ2-3

CDR3 DNA: TGTGCCAGCAGCAAGGGACCTGGGGCCCAGTACTTC
CDR3 protein: CASSKGPGAQYF
V gene: TRBV7-3
D gene: NA
clone size: many
J gene: TRBJ2-5

CDR3 DNA: TGCGCCAGCAGCGGACAGGGACTCCTGGGCTACACCTTC
CDR3 protein: CASSGQGLLGYTF
V gene: TRBV5-1
D gene: TRBD1
clone size: many
J gene: TRBJ1-2

CDR3 DNA: TGCAGCGTTGTTCCAGCGATCACAGATACGCAGTATTTT
CDR3 protein: CSVVPAITDTQYF
V gene: TRBV29-1
D gene: NA
clone size: many
J gene: TRBJ2-3

CDR3 DNA: TGCGCCAGCAGCCCTGAACTATTGACCGAGAGTCTTCCTTCGTACAATGAGCAGTTCTTC
CDR3 protein: CASSPELLTESLPSYNEQFF
V gene: TRBV4-3
D gene: NA
clone size: many
J gene: TRBJ2-1

CDR3 DNA: TGTGCCAGCAGCGCCCAAGGGGATACGCAGTATTTT
CDR3 protein: CASSAQGDTQYF
V gene: TRBV2
D gene: NA
clone size: many
J gene: TRBJ2-3

CDR3 DNA: TGTGCCAGCAGCGCCAGGGGGACTGAAGCTTTCTTT
CDR3 protein: CASSARGTEAFF
V gene: TRBV7-9
D gene: TRBD1
clone size: many
J gene: TRBJ1-1